This T cell receptor beta chain was found in a study of cytomegalovirus exposure and HLA in healthy donors. Findings of the study overall: Reported findings show TCR beta sequences accurately forecast HLA-A and HLA-B alleles in most subjects.

With regard to this clone: Its antigen is still unknown.

PCR employed 60 Vbeta and 13 Jbeta primers. Libraries were prepared by immunoSEQ multiplex PCR; TCRdb keeps only in-frame clonotypes and omits some of them. The table records 200,000 to 250,000 clones, 75% to 85% of them present only once. The CDR3 has 15 amino acids. Germline loops: CDR1 KGHSH, CDR2 LQKENI. Between the trimmed V and J ends, which lost 2 bases and 3 bases, there was a span of 14 bases. This receptor was obtained from a woman between 40 and 55 years old in good health and CMV-seronegative. The rearrangement joins TRBV18 to TRBJ2-7; possibly TRBD1 for D (5 bases). The material sequenced was PBMCs. CDR3 region: CASSPSGDRSYEQYF. The DNA for the CDR3 is TGTGCCAGCTCACCATCCGGAGACAGAAGCTACGAGCAGTACTTC.